This T cell receptor (beta chain) emerged from a study of post-analysis software for immune sequencing data. Study as a whole: Relapsing-remitting, secondary progressive and progressive-relapsing forms made up the multiple sclerosis disease courses.

Every TCR beta cDNA library bore unique molecular identifiers. TCRdb reprocessed the PCR reads with MiXCR, giving one entry per CDR3 protein. The sample has about half a million distinct CDR3 sequences, 40% to 55% seen once. Sequencing used blood. The source is a girl aged 5-17 years with multiple sclerosis.

CDR3 DNA sequence: TGTGCCAGCAGCCAAGGCGGGAGGGATACGCAGTATTTT. This sequence encodes CASSQGGRDTQYF. The chain links TRBV3-1 to TRBJ2-3; 8 bases map to TRBD2. Germline assignment: CDR1 LGHDT and CDR2 YNNKEL (reference sequence). The V segment lost 1 base and the J segment 6 bases; nucleotides outside the gene matches: 0. CDR3 size: 13 residues.